Here is one T cell receptor beta chain with its context. The entry originates in a study of T cells after yellow fever vaccination. This CDR3 is built from 15 residues. The V gene's germline CDR1 is SGHTA and CDR2 FQGNSA. The V end lost 3 bases, the J end lost 3 bases, and 15 bases lay between the germline ends. MiXCR, run by TCRdb on the 5' RACE reads, gives a single entry per CDR3 protein. The data show approximately 150,000 distinct CDR3 sequences, around 9% seen once. V gene TRBV7-2 combines with J gene TRBJ2-7; weak D call: TRBD1 (6 bases). This material consisted of CD8+ T cells sorted from PBMCs, taken 45 days after the yellow fever booster vaccination. The sequence came from a man in his late teens or twenties who received the YFV17D yellow fever vaccine. In DNA form, the CDR3 reads TGTGCCAGCAGCTTGGAACCGGGACACCACTACGAGCAGTACGTC. It translates to CASSLEPGHHYEQYV.